Sequencing of this T cell receptor beta chain was carried out in a study of T cells in Graves' hyperthyroidism and ophthalmopathy. Diagnoses rested on clinical symptoms, serum thyroxine and TRAb, thyroid ultrasound and orbital computed tomography. This CDR3 comprises 17 residues. The junction had 13 bases not matched to a gene; V was cut back by 5 bases and J by 5 bases. The V gene's germline CDR1 is MNHEY and CDR2 SMNVEV (reference sequence). Amplified TCR beta CDR3 regions derived from RNA transcripts. RT-PCR in the first round (using the HTBI primer set) targeted the TCR CDR3. MiXCR, run by TCRdb on the multiplex PCR reads, gives a single entry per CDR3 protein. The sample carries 350,000 to 500,000 distinct CDR3 sequences, approximately 14% recorded once. This clonotype was seen a handful of times.

Sequencing input: blood. The source of this sequence is a woman between 18 and 29 years old with Graves' hyperthyroidism. V gene TRBV27 combines with J gene TRBJ2-2; 8 bases map to TRBD2. The CDR3 region has the DNA TGTGCCAGCAGTCCCGCGGGAGCGGGAGTAATAACCGGGGAGCTGTTTTTT. This codes for CASSPAGAGVITGELFF.